This TCR beta chain was identified in a study of shared clonotypes between healthy human individuals. Study-level results: In general, naive subsets displayed greater estimated richness than memory subsets did. Genetic and exposure-history diversity was limited by the few donors.

Germline V lookup: CDR1 MNHNS, CDR2 SASEGT. The CDR3 is made up of 16 amino acids. With V trimmed by 2 bases and J by 4 bases, 2 bases remained unmatched. Assay execution proceeded at the deep level. Clones were read by immunoSEQ multiplex PCR, and TCRdb kept only the in-frame ones, dropping some. The data contain more than 1,200,000 clones, 98% of them singletons. Notes on this clone: Antigen specificity is unknown.

This clonotype originated in a man in his thirties or forties in good health. The chain uses TRBV6-1 and TRBJ2-2; TRBD2 agrees at 12 bases. Material: naive CD4+ T cells sorted from blood. Subset denoted: CD45RA+ positively selected. The CDR3 DNA reads as TGTGCCAGCAGTGAAAGGGGACTAGCGGGCACCGGGGAGCTGTTTTTT. Translation: CASSERGLAGTGELFF.